This TCR beta chain was recorded in a study of T cell responses to AZD1222 COVID-19 vaccine. Study background: Both about-4-week and about-12-week second-dose recipients were combined. The study, taken as a whole, reports: Repertoires were obtained solely post-peak T cell response.

The method was immunoSEQ multiplex PCR; TCRdb's version includes in-frame clones alone and lacks a portion of them. The data show 110,000 to 150,000 clones, with roughly nine tenths seen just once and 2.5% to 3% held by the top ten. This clone has a handful of counts. Its cognate antigen is unknown. The length of the CDR3 is 17 residues. Germline CDR1 is LGHNA and CDR2 is YSLEER. V was cut by 0 bases and J by 3 bases, with 16 bases left in between. The input for sequencing was peripheral blood, taken on day 0 of AZD1222 vaccination. The clonotype originates from an adult in good health. The chain uses TRBV4-3 and TRBJ2-3; possible D gene TRBD2, 6 bases. CDR3 sequence (DNA): TGCGCCAGCAGCCAAGATCTGAGAGCGGCGGGGACAGATACGCAGTATTTT. Translating gives CASSQDLRAAGTDTQYF.